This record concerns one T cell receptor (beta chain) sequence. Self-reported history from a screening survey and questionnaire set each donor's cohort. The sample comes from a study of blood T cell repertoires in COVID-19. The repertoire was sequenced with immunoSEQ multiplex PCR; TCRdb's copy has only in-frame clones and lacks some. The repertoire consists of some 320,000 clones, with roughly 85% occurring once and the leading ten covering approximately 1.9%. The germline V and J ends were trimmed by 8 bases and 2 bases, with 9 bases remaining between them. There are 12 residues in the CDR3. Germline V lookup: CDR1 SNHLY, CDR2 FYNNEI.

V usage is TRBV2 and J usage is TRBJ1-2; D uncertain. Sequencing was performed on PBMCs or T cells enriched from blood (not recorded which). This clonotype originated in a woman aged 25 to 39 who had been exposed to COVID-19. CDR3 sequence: CASGSDNYGYTF. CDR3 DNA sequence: TGTGCCAGCGGGAGTGACAACTATGGCTACACCTTC.